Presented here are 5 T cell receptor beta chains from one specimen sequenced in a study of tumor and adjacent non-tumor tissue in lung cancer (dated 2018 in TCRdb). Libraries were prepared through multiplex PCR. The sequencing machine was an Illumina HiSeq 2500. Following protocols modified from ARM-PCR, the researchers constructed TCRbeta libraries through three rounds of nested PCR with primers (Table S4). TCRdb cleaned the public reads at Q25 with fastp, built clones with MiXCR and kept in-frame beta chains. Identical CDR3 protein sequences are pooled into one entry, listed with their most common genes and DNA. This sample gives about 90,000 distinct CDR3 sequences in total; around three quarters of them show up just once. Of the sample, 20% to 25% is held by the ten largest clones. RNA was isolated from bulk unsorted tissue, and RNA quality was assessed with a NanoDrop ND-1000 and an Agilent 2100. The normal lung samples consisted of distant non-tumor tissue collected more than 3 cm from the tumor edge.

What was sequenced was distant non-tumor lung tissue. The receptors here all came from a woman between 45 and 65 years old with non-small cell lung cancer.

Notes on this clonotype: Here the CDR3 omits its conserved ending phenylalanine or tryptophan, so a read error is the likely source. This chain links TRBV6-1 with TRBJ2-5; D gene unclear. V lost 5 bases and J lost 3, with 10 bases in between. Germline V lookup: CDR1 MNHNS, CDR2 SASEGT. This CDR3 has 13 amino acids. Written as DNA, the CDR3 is TGTGCCAGCAGTCGAAACCCGAAAGAGACCCAGTACCTC. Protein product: CASSRNPKETQYL.

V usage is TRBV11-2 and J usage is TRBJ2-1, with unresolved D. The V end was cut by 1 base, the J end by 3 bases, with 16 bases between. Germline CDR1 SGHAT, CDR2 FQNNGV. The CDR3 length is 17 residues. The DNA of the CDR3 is TGTGCCAGCAGCTTAGTTAGGACCCCGTTTGTCTACAATGAGCAGTTCTTC. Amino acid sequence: CASSLVRTPFVYNEQFF.

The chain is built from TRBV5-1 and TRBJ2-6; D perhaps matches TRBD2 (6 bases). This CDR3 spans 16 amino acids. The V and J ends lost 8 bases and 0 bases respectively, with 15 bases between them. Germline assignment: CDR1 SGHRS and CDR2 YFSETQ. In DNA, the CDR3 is TGCGCCAGTAGGCGGGACGCCGACTCTGGGGCCAACGTCCTGACTTTC. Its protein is CASRRDADSGANVLTF.

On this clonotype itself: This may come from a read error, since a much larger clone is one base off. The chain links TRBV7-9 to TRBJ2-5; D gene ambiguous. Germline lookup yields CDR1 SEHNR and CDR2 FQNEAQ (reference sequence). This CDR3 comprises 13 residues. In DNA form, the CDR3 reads TGTGCCAGCAACTTAGGGCACCAAGAGACCCAGTACTTC. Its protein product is CASNLGHQETQYF.

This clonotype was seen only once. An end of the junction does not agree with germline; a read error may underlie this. As DNA, the CDR3 is TGTGACAGCATCTTAGACAGGGGCAATTCACCCCTCCACTTT. This encodes CDSILDRGNSPLHF. The gene calls are TRBV11-2 and TRBJ1-6; 8 nucleotides match TRBD1. The germline V gene has CDR1 SGHAT and CDR2 FQNNGV. The CDR3 extends over 14 amino acids.